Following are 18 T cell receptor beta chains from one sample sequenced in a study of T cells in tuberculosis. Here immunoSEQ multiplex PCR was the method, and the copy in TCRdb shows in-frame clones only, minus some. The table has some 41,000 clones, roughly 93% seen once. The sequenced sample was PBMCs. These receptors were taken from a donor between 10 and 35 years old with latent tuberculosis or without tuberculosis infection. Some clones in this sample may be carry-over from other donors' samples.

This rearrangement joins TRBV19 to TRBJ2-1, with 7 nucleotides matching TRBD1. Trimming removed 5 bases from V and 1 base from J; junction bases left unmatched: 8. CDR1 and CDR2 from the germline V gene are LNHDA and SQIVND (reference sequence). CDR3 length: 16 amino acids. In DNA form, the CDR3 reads TGTGCCAGTAGTGCCACAGGGGTCGGGTCCTACAATGAGCAGTTCTTC. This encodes CASSATGVGSYNEQFF.

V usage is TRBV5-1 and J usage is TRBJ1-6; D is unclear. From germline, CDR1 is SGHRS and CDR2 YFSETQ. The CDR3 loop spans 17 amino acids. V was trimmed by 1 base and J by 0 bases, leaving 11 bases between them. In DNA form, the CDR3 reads TGCGCCAGCAGCTTGACCACTGTTGGCTCCTATAATTCACCCCTCCACTTT. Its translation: CASSLTTVGSYNSPLHF.

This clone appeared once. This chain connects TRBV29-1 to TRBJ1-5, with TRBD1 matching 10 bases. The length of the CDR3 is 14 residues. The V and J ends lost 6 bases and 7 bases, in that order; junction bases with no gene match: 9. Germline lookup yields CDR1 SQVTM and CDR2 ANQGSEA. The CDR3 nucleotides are TGCAGCGTGGGGGCCGGGACAGGGGACCAGCCCCAGCATTTT. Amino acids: CSVGAGTGDQPQHF.

CDR3 coding DNA: TGTGCCAGTAGTATGGGGAGCTTGAACACTGAAGCTTTCTTT. It yields the protein CASSMGSLNTEAFF. The chain links TRBV19 to TRBJ1-1; the D is unclear. The CDR3 loop spans 14 amino acids. Germline values: CDR1 LNHDA, CDR2 SQIVND (reference sequence). Trimming removed 3 bases at V and 0 bases at J, with 8 bases between.

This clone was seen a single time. For the CDR3, the DNA is TGCGCCAGCAGCACGAGGACACTGAACACCGGGGAGCTGTTTTTT. Translating it yields CASSTRTLNTGELFF. The J gene is TRBJ2-2, the V gene TRBV5-1; maybe TRBD1 (5 bases). CDR3 length: 15 residues. The V end was cut by 4 bases, the J end by 1 base, with 11 bases between. Germline values: CDR1 SGHRS, CDR2 YFSETQ.

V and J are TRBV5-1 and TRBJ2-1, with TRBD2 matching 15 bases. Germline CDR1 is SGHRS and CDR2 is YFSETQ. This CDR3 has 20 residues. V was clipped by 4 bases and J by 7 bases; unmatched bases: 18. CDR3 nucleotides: TGCGCCAGCAGCCACTCTCGCGGACTAGCGGGGGGGGCCATGACAAATGAGCAGTTCTTC. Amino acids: CASSHSRGLAGGAMTNEQFF.

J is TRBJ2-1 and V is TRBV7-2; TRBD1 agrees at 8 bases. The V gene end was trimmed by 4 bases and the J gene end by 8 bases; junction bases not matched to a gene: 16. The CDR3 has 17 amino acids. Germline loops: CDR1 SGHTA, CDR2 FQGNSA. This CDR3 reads CASSSNYAFQGADEQFF. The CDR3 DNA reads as TGTGCCAGCAGCTCAAATTATGCCTTCCAGGGGGCGGATGAGCAGTTCTTC.

CDR3 sequence reads: CAWSSPTSGGNIQYF. The CDR3 DNA reads as TGTGCCTGGAGTTCCCCAACTAGCGGGGGAAACATTCAGTACTTC. V is TRBV30 and J is TRBJ2-4; 11 nucleotides align to TRBD2. Trimming cost V 2 bases and J 6 bases; bases outside gene matches: 6. This CDR3 spans 15 amino acids. Germline V lookup: CDR1 GTSNPN, CDR2 SVGIG (reference sequence). Complete variable domain (other parts from reference TRBV30 and TRBJ2-4): SQTIHQWPATLVQPVGSPLSLECTVEGTSNPNLYWYRQAAGRGLQLLFYSVGIGQISSEVPQNLSASRPQDRQFILSSKKLLLSDSGFYLCAWSSPTSGGNIQYFGAGTRLSVL.

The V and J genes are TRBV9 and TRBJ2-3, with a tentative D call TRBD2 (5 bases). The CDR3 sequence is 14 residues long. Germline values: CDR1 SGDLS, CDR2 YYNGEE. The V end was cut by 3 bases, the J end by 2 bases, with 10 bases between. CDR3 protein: CASSATGNTDTQYF. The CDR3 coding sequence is TGTGCCAGCAGCGCTACGGGAAACACAGATACGCAGTATTTT.

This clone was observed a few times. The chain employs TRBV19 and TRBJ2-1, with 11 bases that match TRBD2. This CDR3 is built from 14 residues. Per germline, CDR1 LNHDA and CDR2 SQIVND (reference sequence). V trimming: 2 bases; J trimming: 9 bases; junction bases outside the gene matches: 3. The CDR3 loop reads CASSIIAGGVEQFF. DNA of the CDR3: TGTGCCAGTAGTATAATAGCGGGGGGGGTTGAGCAGTTCTTC.

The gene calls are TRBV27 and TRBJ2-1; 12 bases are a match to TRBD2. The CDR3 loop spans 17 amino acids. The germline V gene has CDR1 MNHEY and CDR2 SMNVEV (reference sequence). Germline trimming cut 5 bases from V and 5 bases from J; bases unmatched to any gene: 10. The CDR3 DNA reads TGTGCCAGCAGTCCCGGGACTAGCGGGCAAAGAAACAATGAGCAGTTCTTC. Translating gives CASSPGTSGQRNNEQFF.

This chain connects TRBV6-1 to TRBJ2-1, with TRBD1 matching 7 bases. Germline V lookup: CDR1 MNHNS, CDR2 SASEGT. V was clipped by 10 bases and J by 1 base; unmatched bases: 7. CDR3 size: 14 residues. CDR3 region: CAITIQGSYNEQFF. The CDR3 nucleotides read TGTGCCATCACGATACAGGGGTCCTACAATGAGCAGTTCTTC.

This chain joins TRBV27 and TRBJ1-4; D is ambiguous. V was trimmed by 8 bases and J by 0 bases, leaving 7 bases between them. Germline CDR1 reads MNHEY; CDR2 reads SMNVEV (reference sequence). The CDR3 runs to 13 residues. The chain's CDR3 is CASARATNEKLFF. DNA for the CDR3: TGTGCCAGCGCTCGAGCAACTAATGAAAAACTGTTTTTT.

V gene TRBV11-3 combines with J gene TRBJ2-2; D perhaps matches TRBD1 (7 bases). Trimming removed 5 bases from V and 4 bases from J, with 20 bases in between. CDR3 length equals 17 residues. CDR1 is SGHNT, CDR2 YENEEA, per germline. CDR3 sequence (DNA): TGTGCCAGCAGCCCAGGGGGGCGGCTATCGAGCACCGGGGAGCTGTTTTTT. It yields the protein CASSPGGRLSSTGELFF.

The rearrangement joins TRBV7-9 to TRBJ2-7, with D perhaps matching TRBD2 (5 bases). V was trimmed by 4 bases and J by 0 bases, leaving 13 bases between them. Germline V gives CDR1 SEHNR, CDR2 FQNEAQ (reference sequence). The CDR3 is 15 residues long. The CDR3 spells CASSYGGPDSYEQYF. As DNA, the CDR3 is TGTGCCAGCAGCTACGGAGGTCCAGACTCCTACGAGCAGTACTTC.

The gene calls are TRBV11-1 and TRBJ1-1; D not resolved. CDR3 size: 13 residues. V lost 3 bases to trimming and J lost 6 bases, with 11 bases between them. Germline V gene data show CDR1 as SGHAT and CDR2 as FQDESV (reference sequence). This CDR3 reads CASSFIRRAEAFF. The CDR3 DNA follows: TGTGCCAGCAGCTTCATTAGGAGGGCTGAAGCTTTCTTT.

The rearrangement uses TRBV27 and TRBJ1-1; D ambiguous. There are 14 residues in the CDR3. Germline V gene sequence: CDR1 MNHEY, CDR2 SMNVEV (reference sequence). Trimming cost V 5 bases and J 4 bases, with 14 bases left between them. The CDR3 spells CASSPQLRATEAFF. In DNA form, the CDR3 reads TGTGCCAGCAGTCCACAACTGAGGGCCACTGAAGCTTTCTTT.

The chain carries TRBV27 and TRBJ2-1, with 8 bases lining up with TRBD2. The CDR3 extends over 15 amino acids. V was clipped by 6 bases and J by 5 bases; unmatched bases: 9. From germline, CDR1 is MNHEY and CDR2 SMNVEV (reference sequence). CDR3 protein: CASRRAGGGNNEQFF. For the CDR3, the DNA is TGTGCCAGCAGAAGGGCGGGGGGCGGAAACAATGAGCAGTTCTTC.